The T cell receptor beta chain described here comes from a study of CD8 T cells in ankylosing spondylitis. Findings of the study overall: What appeared characteristic of ankylosing spondylitis blood was a TCR beta motif of under 10 highly homologous variants.

The V end lost 5 bases, the J end lost 7 bases, and 8 bases lay between the germline ends. The CDR3 is 12 amino acids. The V gene's germline CDR1 is SGHAT and CDR2 FQNNGV. TCRdb re-derived calls from the 5' RACE reads in MiXCR, one entry per CDR3 protein. The data hold 200,000 to 250,000 distinct CDR3 sequences, with just under 7.5% observed a single time. The table lists this clonotype with many counts. Its antigen remains unidentified. This clonotype was obtained from a male donor with ankylosing spondylitis. The sample comprised blood, either unsorted or a sorted T cell fraction (not recorded which). This chain uses TRBV11-2 with TRBJ2-2; no definite D call. CDR3 protein: CASSPRGGELFF. The CDR3 DNA sequence: TGTGCCAGCAGCCCGCGAGGCGGGGAGCTGTTTTTT.